The clone carrying this T cell receptor (beta chain) appeared many times. This entry belongs to a study of spatial heterogeneity in lung cancer. Trimming removed 6 bases from V and 3 bases from J, with 21 bases in between. The CDR3 is made up of 17 amino acids. CDR1 is MNHEY, CDR2 SVGEGT, per germline. TCRdb called the 5' RACE reads again in MiXCR, with one record for every CDR3 protein. This table has 35,000 to 45,000 distinct CDR3 sequences, approximately 5.5% appearing once. Time point described: sample taken at primary tumor resection. This TCR came from a female donor with early-stage non-small cell lung cancer. The input for sequencing was PBMCs, taken at surgery. This chain links TRBV6-2 or TRBV6-3 with TRBJ2-1, with a tentative D call TRBD1 (6 bases). CDR3 amino acids: CASSPRRGTGHYNEQFF. The CDR3 DNA reads as TGTGCCAGCAGCCCCCGAAGAGGAACAGGGCACTACAATGAGCAGTTCTTC.